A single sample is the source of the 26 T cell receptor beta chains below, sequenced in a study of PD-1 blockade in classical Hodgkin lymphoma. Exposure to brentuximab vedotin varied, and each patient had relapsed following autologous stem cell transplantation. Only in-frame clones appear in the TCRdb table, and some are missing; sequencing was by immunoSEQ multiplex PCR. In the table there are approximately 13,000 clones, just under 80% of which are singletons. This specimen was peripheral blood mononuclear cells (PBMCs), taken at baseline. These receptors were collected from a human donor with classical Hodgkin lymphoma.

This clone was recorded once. The CDR3 region is CASSLPGSNQPQHF. CDR3 in DNA: TGTGCCAGCAGTTTACCGGGGAGCAATCAGCCCCAGCATTTT. V and J are TRBV28 and TRBJ1-5; D unresolved. CDR1 is MDHEN, CDR2 SYDVKM, per germline. The CDR3 runs to 14 residues. Trimming stripped 2 bases from V and 1 base from J, with 6 bases between.

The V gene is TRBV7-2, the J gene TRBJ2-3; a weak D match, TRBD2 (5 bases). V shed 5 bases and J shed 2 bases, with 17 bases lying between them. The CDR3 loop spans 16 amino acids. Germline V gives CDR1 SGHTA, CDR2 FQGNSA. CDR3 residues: CASSDQRQVPTDTQYF. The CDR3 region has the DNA TGTGCCAGCAGCGACCAGCGGCAGGTACCCACAGATACGCAGTATTTT. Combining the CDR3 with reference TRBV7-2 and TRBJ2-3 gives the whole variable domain GAGVSQSPSNKVTEKGKDVELRCDPISGHTALYWYRQSLGQGLEFLIYFQGNSAPDKSGLPSDRFSAERTGGSVSTLTIQRTQQEDSAVYLCASSDQRQVPTDTQYFGPGTRLTVL.

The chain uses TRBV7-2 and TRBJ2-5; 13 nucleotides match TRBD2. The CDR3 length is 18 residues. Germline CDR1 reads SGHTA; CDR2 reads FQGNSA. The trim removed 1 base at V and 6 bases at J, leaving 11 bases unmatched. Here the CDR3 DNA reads TGTGCCAGCAGCTTAGGGGACCAGGGACTAGCGGGATGGCAGACCCAGTACTTC. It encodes CASSLGDQGLAGWQTQYF.

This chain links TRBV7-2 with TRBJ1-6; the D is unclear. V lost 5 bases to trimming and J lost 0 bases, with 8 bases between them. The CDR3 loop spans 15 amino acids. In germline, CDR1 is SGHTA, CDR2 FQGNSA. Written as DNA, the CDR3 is TGTGCCAGCAGCGCTGAATTCTCCTATAATTCACCCCTCCACTTT. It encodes CASSAEFSYNSPLHF.

DNA of the CDR3: TGTGCCAGCAGCCTAGGCCAAAGGGATTCAGGAAACACCATATATTTT. Translating gives CASSLGQRDSGNTIYF. This chain uses TRBV7-6 with TRBJ1-3; no firm D call. CDR3 length: 16 amino acids. Germline CDR1 SGHVS, CDR2 FNYEAQ. V was pared by 5 bases and J by 4 bases, with 18 bases between.

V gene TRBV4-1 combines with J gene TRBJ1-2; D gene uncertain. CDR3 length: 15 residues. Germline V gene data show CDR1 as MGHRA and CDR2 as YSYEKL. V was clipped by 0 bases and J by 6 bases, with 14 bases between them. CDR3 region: CASSQDVGELDGYTF. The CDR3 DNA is TGCGCCAGCAGCCAAGATGTCGGAGAATTAGATGGCTACACCTTC.

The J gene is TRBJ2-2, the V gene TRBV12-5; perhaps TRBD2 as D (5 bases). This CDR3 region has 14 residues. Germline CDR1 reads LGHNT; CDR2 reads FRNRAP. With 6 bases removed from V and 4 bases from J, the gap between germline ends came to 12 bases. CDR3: CASGRSGVTGELFF. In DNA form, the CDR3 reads TGTGCTAGTGGCCGAAGCGGTGTCACCGGGGAGCTGTTTTTT.

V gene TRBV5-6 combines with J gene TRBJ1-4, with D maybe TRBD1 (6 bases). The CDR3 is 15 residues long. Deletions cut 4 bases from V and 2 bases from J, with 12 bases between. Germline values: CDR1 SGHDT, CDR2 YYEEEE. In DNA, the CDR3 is TGTGCCAGCAGCCCCAGGGGTACCACTAATGAAAAACTGTTTTTT. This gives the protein CASSPRGTTNEKLFF.

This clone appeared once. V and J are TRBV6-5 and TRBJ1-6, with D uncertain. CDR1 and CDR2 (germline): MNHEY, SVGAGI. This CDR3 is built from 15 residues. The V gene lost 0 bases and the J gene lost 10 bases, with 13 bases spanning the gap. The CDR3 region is CASSYSREGRSPLHF. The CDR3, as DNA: TGTGCCAGCAGTTACTCGAGGGAAGGGAGATCACCCCTCCACTTT.

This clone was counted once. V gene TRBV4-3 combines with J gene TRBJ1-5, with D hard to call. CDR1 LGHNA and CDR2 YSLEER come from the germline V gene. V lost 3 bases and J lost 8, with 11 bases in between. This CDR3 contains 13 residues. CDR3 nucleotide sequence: TGCGCCAGCAGCCAGAACCCCACTAAGCCCCAGCATTTT. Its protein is CASSQNPTKPQHF.

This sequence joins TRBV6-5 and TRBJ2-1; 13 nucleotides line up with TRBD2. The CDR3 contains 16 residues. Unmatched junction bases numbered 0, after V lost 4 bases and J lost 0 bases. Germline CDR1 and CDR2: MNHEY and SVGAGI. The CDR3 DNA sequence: TGTGCCAGCAGTTGGACTAGCGGGAGCTCCTACAATGAGCAGTTCTTC. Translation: CASSWTSGSSYNEQFF.

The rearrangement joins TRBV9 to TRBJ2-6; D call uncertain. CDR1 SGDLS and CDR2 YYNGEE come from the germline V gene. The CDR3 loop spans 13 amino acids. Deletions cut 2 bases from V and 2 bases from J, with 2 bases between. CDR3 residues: CASSVAGANVLTF. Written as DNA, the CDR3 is TGTGCCAGCAGCGTCGCTGGGGCCAACGTCCTGACTTTC.

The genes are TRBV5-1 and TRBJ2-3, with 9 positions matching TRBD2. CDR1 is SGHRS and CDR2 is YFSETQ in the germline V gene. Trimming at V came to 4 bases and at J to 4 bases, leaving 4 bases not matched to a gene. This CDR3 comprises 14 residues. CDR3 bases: TGCGCCAGCAGCATGGGACTAGCCCCAGATACGCAGTATTTT. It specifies CASSMGLAPDTQYF.

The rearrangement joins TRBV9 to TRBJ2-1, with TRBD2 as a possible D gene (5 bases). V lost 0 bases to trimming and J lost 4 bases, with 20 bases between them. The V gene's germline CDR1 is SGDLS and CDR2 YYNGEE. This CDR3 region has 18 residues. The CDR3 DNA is TGTGCCAGCAGCGTAGCTATGGGATTTGACGGGGTTTACAATGAGCAGTTCTTC. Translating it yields CASSVAMGFDGVYNEQFF.

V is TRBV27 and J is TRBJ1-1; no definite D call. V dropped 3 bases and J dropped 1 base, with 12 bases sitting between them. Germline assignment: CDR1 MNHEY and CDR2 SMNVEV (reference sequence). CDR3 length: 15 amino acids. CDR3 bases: TGTGCCAGCAGTTTGTCCCTCCCGAGGAACACTGAAGCTTTCTTT. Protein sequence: CASSLSLPRNTEAFF.

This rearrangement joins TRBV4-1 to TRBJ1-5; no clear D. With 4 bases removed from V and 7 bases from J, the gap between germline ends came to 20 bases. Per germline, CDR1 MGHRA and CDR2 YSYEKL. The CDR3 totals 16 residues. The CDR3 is CASSPQIGRMDQPQHF. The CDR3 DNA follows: TGCGCCAGCAGCCCCCAGATCGGACGGATGGACCAGCCCCAGCATTTT.

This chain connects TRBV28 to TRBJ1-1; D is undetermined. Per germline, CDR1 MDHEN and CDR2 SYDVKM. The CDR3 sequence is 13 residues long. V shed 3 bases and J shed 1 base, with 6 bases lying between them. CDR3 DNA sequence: TGTGCCAGCAGTTTGGTCGGGAACACTGAAGCTTTCTTT. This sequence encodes CASSLVGNTEAFF. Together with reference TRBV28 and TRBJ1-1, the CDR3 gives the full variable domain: DVKVTQSSRYLVKRTGEKVFLECVQDMDHENMFWYRQDPGLGLRLIYFSYDVKMKEKGDIPEGYSVSREKKERFSLILESASTNQTSMYLCASSLVGNTEAFFGQGTRLTVV.

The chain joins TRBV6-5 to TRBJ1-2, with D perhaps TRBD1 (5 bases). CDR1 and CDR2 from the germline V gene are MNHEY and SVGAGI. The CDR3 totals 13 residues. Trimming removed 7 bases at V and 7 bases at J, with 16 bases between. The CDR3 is CASIAGVVGGYTF. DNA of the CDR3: TGTGCCAGCATCGCGGGGGTTGTGGGTGGCTACACCTTC.

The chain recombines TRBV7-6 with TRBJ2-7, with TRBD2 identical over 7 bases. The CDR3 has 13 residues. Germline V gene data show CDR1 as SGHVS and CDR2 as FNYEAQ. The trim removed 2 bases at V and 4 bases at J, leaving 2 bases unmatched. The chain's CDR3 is CASSLSGAYEQYF. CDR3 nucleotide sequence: TGTGCCAGCAGCTTAAGCGGGGCTTACGAGCAGTACTTC. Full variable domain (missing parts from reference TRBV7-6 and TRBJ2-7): GAGVSQSPRYKVTKRGQDVALRCDPISGHVSLYWYRQALGQGPEFLTYFNYEAQQDKSGLPNDRFSAERPEGSISTLTIQRTEQRDSAMYRCASSLSGAYEQYFGPGTRLTVT.

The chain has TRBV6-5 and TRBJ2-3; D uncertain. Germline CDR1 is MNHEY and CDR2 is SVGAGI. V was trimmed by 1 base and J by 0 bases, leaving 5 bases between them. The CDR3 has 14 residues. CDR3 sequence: CASSYLQSTDTQYF. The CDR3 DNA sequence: TGTGCCAGCAGTTACTTGCAGAGCACAGATACGCAGTATTTT.

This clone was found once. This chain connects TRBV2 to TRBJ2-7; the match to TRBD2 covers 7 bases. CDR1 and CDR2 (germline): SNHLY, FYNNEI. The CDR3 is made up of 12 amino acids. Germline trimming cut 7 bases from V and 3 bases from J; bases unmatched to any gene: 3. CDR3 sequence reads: CASMGGGYEQYF. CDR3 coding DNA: TGTGCCAGCATGGGCGGGGGCTACGAGCAGTACTTC.

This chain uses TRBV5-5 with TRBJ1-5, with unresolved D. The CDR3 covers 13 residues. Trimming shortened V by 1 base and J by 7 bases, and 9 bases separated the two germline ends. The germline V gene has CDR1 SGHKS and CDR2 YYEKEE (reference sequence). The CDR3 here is CASSLYLNQPQHF. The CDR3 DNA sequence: TGTGCCAGCAGCTTGTATCTGAACCAGCCCCAGCATTTT.

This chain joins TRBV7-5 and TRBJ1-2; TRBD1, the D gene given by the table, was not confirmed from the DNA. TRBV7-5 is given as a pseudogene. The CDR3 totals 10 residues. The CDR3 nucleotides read TGTGCCAGAAGCAGCAGGGATTGCGGTTTC. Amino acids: CARSSRDCGF.

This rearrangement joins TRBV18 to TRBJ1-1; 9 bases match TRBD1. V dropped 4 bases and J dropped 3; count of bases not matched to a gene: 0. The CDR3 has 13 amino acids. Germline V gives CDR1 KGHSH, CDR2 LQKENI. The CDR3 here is CASSRTGDTEAFF. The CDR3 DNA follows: TGTGCCAGCTCACGGACAGGGGACACTGAAGCTTTCTTT.

Here the CDR3 reads CASSPRFAGASTDTQYF. The CDR3, as DNA: TGTGCCAGCAGCCCGCGATTTGCGGGGGCTAGCACAGATACGCAGTATTTT. The genes are TRBV7-8 and TRBJ2-3, with a possible D match to TRBD2 (7 bases). Trimming left V 5 bases short and J 0 bases short, with 18 bases between. Per germline, CDR1 SGHVS and CDR2 FQNEAQ. The CDR3 spans 17 residues.

The CDR3 is CASSLPHRTGYQQETQYF. The CDR3 DNA follows: TGTGCCAGCAGTTTACCCCACAGGACAGGGTACCAACAAGAGACCCAGTACTTC. The chain links TRBV27 to TRBJ2-5; 8 bases are a match to TRBD1. The CDR3 has 18 residues. V was clipped by 2 bases and J by 2 bases; unmatched bases: 13. Per the germline V gene, CDR1 is MNHEY and CDR2 is SMNVEV (reference sequence).